This TCR beta chain was captured by sequencing in a study of molecular identifiers for immune sequencing clone quantification. Study-wide points: Even with some 1 million naive cells present, spiked Jurkat TCR RNA from one cell was reportedly detectable. Barcode-sharing identical TCR molecules could underestimate highly expanded clone sizes.

The CDR3 is 16 amino acids. Looked up from germline, CDR1 is MNHEY and CDR2 is SMNVEV (reference sequence). Sorting defined naive CD8 T cells as CD8+CD4-CCR7+CD45RA+. In TCRdb, the PCR reads were re-called with MiXCR into one record per CDR3 protein. The sample lists some 680,000 distinct CDR3 sequences, 25% occurring once. Worth noting for this clonotype: The antigen remains unidentified. The junction differs from germline at one of its ends, possibly a read error.

The chain has TRBV27 and TRBJ2-3, with TRBD2 identical over 8 bases. The receptor's source is a human donor in good health. Some libraries in this study had Jurkat cell RNA spiked in. Sequenced material: naive CD8+ T cells from blood, with Jurkat cell RNA spiked in. Specified subset: FACS-sorted CD8+CD4-CCR7+CD45RA+ naive T cells. The CDR3 sequence: CASRLRAGDNLYTQYF. For the CDR3, the DNA is TGTGCCAGCCGTTTAAGAGCGGGGGACAACCTTTATACGCAGTATTTT.